A selection of T cell receptor beta chains follows, all from one sample in a study of OX40 agonist ivuxolimab in advanced cancers. Only in-frame clones appear in the TCRdb table, and some are missing; sequencing was by immunoSEQ multiplex PCR. The repertoire consists of over 40,000 clones, with 65% to 85% occurring once and the leading ten covering 4.5% to 5.5%. Material: CD4+ or CD8+ T cells sorted from blood, obtained in a trial of the OX40 agonist ivuxolimab. The receptors derive from an adult with an advanced solid tumor such as melanoma, head and neck, liver or kidney cancer. Both conserved end residues are part of each CDR3. Fields, in order: V gene, clone size, D gene, J gene, CDR3 protein, CDR3 DNA. A D gene is named only where the DNA matches it firmly. Size is omitted from some rows. Given values are once, few, many or a class for expanded clones.

V gene: TRBV10-2; clone size: once; D gene: .; J gene: TRBJ2-7; CDR3 protein: CASSDELAAEQYF; CDR3 DNA: TGCGCCAGCAGTGACGAACTAGCAGCCGAGCAGTACTTC
V gene: TRBV10-2; clone size: .; D gene: TRBD1; J gene: TRBJ1-5; CDR3 protein: CASSPGQAQPQHF; CDR3 DNA: TGCGCCAGCAGCCCCGGACAGGCCCAGCCCCAGCATTTT
V gene: TRBV10-2; clone size: .; D gene: .; J gene: TRBJ1-1; CDR3 protein: CASSNYGDTEAFF; CDR3 DNA: TGCGCCAGCAGCAACTACGGGGACACTGAAGCTTTCTTT
V gene: TRBV5-4; clone size: .; D gene: .; J gene: TRBJ2-7; CDR3 protein: CASSRPDSYEQYF; CDR3 DNA: TGTGCCAGCAGCCGCCCGGACAGCTACGAGCAGTACTTC
V gene: TRBV5-5; clone size: .; D gene: TRBD2; J gene: TRBJ2-1; CDR3 protein: CASSFTGTSGTGRYNEQFF; CDR3 DNA: TGTGCCAGCAGCTTCACCGGGACTAGCGGGACCGGTAGGTACAATGAGCAGTTCTTC
V gene: TRBV5-1; clone size: .; D gene: .; J gene: TRBJ1-5; CDR3 protein: CASSHLGDSNQPQHF; CDR3 DNA: TGCGCCAGCAGCCACTTGGGGGACAGCAATCAGCCCCAGCATTTT
V gene: TRBV6-6; clone size: .; D gene: .; J gene: TRBJ1-2; CDR3 protein: CASSYADGPYGYTF; CDR3 DNA: TGTGCCAGCAGTTACGCTGACGGACCCTATGGCTACACCTTC
V gene: TRBV5-1; clone size: .; D gene: .; J gene: TRBJ1-4; CDR3 protein: CASSLTPNNEKLFF; CDR3 DNA: TGCGCCAGCAGCTTAACCCCCAATAATGAAAAACTGTTTTTT
V gene: TRBV6-1; clone size: .; D gene: .; J gene: TRBJ2-3; CDR3 protein: CASSGVGSNLPTDTQYF; CDR3 DNA: TGTGCCAGCAGTGGCGTCGGCTCCAACCTACCAACAGATACGCAGTATTTT
V gene: TRBV14; clone size: once; D gene: TRBD1; J gene: TRBJ2-3; CDR3 protein: CASSSGQGAPDTQYF; CDR3 DNA: TGTGCCAGCAGCTCGGGACAGGGGGCCCCAGATACGCAGTATTTT
V gene: TRBV6-5; clone size: .; D gene: .; J gene: TRBJ1-1; CDR3 protein: CASSHKMGGGTEAFF; CDR3 DNA: TGTGCCAGCAGTCACAAGATGGGTGGCGGCACTGAAGCTTTCTTT
V gene: TRBV5-4; clone size: .; D gene: .; J gene: TRBJ2-3; CDR3 protein: CASRTRGTTDTQYF; CDR3 DNA: TGTGCCAGCAGAACCCGCGGGACCACAGATACGCAGTATTTT
V gene: TRBV27; clone size: few; D gene: TRBD2; J gene: TRBJ2-1; CDR3 protein: CASSRWTSGTNEQFF; CDR3 DNA: TGTGCCAGCAGCCGTTGGACTAGCGGGACCAATGAGCAGTTCTTC
V gene: TRBV28; clone size: few; D gene: .; J gene: TRBJ1-3; CDR3 protein: CASSLTTSGNTIYF; CDR3 DNA: TGTGCCAGCAGTTTAACCACCTCTGGAAACACCATATATTTT
V gene: TRBV5-8; clone size: once; D gene: .; J gene: TRBJ1-3; CDR3 protein: CASSLQRAGNTIYF; CDR3 DNA: TGTGCCAGCAGCCTGCAAAGGGCTGGAAACACCATATATTTT
V gene: TRBV19; clone size: .; D gene: .; J gene: TRBJ1-2; CDR3 protein: CASSIGTDPWYGYTF; CDR3 DNA: TGTGCCAGTAGTATCGGAACGGACCCCTGGTATGGCTACACCTTC
V gene: TRBV6-5; clone size: .; D gene: .; J gene: TRBJ1-5; CDR3 protein: CASSYNALNQPQHF; CDR3 DNA: TGTGCCAGCAGTTATAATGCCCTCAATCAGCCCCAGCATTTT
V gene: TRBV29-1; clone size: .; D gene: .; J gene: TRBJ1-2; CDR3 protein: CSVEGRGRPGTF; CDR3 DNA: TGCAGCGTTGAAGGCAGGGGCCGCCCCGGCACCTTC
V gene: TRBV11-2; clone size: .; D gene: .; J gene: TRBJ2-1; CDR3 protein: CASSLGMRVNEQFF; CDR3 DNA: TGTGCCAGCAGCTTAGGGATGCGGGTCAATGAGCAGTTCTTC
V gene: TRBV12-2; clone size: once; D gene: .; J gene: TRBJ1-3; CDR3 protein: CASRRIVNTIYF; CDR3 DNA: TGTGCAAGTCGCCGAATAGTAAACACCATATATTTT
V gene: TRBV6-4; clone size: once; D gene: TRBD1; J gene: TRBJ2-3; CDR3 protein: CASSKGQGSDTQYF; CDR3 DNA: TGTGCCAGCAGTAAAGGACAGGGATCAGATACGCAGTATTTT
V gene: TRBV28; clone size: few; D gene: TRBD1; J gene: TRBJ1-2; CDR3 protein: CASSLPKTGAHYGYTF; CDR3 DNA: TGTGCCAGCAGTTTGCCTAAAACAGGGGCGCACTATGGCTACACCTTC
V gene: TRBV6-6; clone size: .; D gene: .; J gene: TRBJ1-5; CDR3 protein: CASSYMGSSNQPQHF; CDR3 DNA: TGTGCCAGCAGTTACATGGGATCGAGCAATCAGCCCCAGCATTTT
V gene: TRBV18; clone size: .; D gene: .; J gene: TRBJ1-3; CDR3 protein: CASSPGLLSGNTIYF; CDR3 DNA: TGTGCCAGCTCACCAGGTTTATTATCTGGAAACACCATATATTTT
V gene: TRBV7-9; clone size: medium-sized; D gene: .; J gene: TRBJ1-2; CDR3 protein: CAGTLRGAGYTF; CDR3 DNA: TGTGCCGGGACCTTAAGGGGAGCGGGCTACACCTTC
V gene: TRBV9; clone size: .; D gene: .; J gene: TRBJ2-3; CDR3 protein: CASSPQLWSQGTQYF; CDR3 DNA: TGTGCCAGCAGCCCACAGCTTTGGTCACAGGGTACGCAGTATTTT
V gene: TRBV28; clone size: .; D gene: TRBD2; J gene: TRBJ2-7; CDR3 protein: CASSFHLAGLSYEQYF; CDR3 DNA: TGTGCCAGCAGTTTTCACCTAGCGGGATTAAGTTACGAGCAGTACTTC